This is a list of T cell receptor beta chains from one sample in a study of T cell responses to AZD1222 COVID-19 vaccine. The protocol was immunoSEQ multiplex PCR, while the TCRdb copy is restricted to in-frame clones and leaves out a portion. This sample has some 120,000 clones, with approximately 90% found just once. The sample was peripheral blood, taken 28 days after the second dose of the MenACWY control vaccine. The receptors here all came from an adult who received the MenACWY meningococcal vaccine as a control. Both conserved end residues are part of each CDR3. Each record gives: J gene, D gene, clone size, V gene, CDR3 DNA, CDR3 protein. The D gene is left open where the match is weak. Only some rows state a clone size, as once, few, many or a class for expanded clones.

TRBJ1-1 - - TRBV11-2 TGTGCCAGCAGCTTAGAACAGGGCGTTAACACTGAAGCTTTCTTT CASSLEQGVNTEAFF
TRBJ2-3 TRBD1 - TRBV5-1 TGCGCCAGCAGCTCCGGGACAGGGGGCAGTCGCACAGATACGCAGTATTTT CASSSGTGGSRTDTQYF
TRBJ2-7 TRBD1 - TRBV12-3/TRBV12-4 TGTGCCAGCAGTGAGGACAGGGGCTACGAGCAGTACTTC CASSEDRGYEQYF
TRBJ2-2 - few TRBV3-1/TRBV3-2 TGTGCCAGCAGCCAAGGGACGCTTGTCACCGGGGAGCTGTTTTTT CASSQGTLVTGELFF
TRBJ2-7 - - TRBV7-2 TGTGCCAGCAGCTTAGCGTGGGGCGACGACGCAATCTTC CASSLAWGDDAIF
TRBJ2-2 - many TRBV5-1 TGCGCCAGCAGCTTGTGGACCGGGGAGCTGTTTTTT CASSLWTGELFF
TRBJ2-4 TRBD1 few TRBV2 TGTGCCAGCAGTGAAACAGGGGTCATTCAGTACTTC CASSETGVIQYF
TRBJ2-2 - - TRBV14 TGTGCCAGCAGCCCCGCCACCGGGGAGCTGTTTTTT CASSPATGELFF
TRBJ2-3 - - TRBV7-6 TGTGCCAGCAGCCTCGGTGGGGGGCAACTCACAGATACGCAGTATTTT CASSLGGGQLTDTQYF
TRBJ1-2 - - TRBV28 TGTGCCAGCAGTTTACCTAACGGGGGGAACTATGGCTACACCTTC CASSLPNGGNYGYTF
TRBJ1-6 TRBD1 - TRBV2 TGTGCCAGCAGGAACAGGGGCTATAATTCACCCCTCCACTTT CASRNRGYNSPLHF
TRBJ1-4 - once TRBV19 TGTGCCAGCGCTGAATACAGAGCAACTAATGAAAAACTGTTTTTT CASAEYRATNEKLFF
TRBJ1-6 - - TRBV2 TGTGCCAGCAGTGAGTGGAGTGAATCACCCCTCCACTTT CASSEWSESPLHF
TRBJ2-3 TRBD2 few TRBV28 TGTGCCAGCAGTCCCCCTAACGGACTAGCGGCAATAGATACGCAGTATTTT CASSPPNGLAAIDTQYF
TRBJ2-2 - once TRBV24-1 TGTGCCACCAGTGACCCGTCCCGCGGGCCCCTGGGAACCGGGGAGCTGTTTTTT CATSDPSRGPLGTGELFF
TRBJ2-6 - - TRBV21-1 TGTGCCAGCAGCAAAACTCCCGGGACAGATACCTCTGGGGCCAACGTCCTGACTTTC CASSKTPGTDTSGANVLTF
TRBJ2-1 - - TRBV7-6 TGTGCCAGCAGCTCAAGCGGGACAGCTTACAATGAGCAGTTCTTC CASSSSGTAYNEQFF
TRBJ2-1 TRBD2 once TRBV2 TGTGCCAGCAGGCCCGGGACTAGCGGGAGCAATGAGCAGTTCTTC CASRPGTSGSNEQFF
TRBJ2-3 TRBD2 - TRBV7-3 TGTGCCAGCAGAACAGCAGCGGGAGGGGCAGATACGCAGTATTTT CASRTAAGGADTQYF
TRBJ2-7 TRBD1 - TRBV28 TGTGCCAGCAGTACATGGGGCACAGGGGGCTACGAGCAGTACTTC CASSTWGTGGYEQYF
TRBJ1-2 - - TRBV21-1 TGTGCCAGCAGCATTACAGGGGGCGCGGCTGGCTACACCTTC CASSITGGAAGYTF